This T cell receptor (beta chain) was observed in a study of Ad26.COV2.S vaccination and SARS-CoV-2 variants. Study context: Donor was assigned to the Ad26.COV2.S arm of trial COV1001. Participants got Ad26.COV2.S intramuscularly, once or twice 56 days apart. Points from the study as a whole: In TCR breadth and depth analyses, total T cell responses may have been underestimated.

Treatment defined: some 19 received Ad26.COV2.S at low or high dose, single or two shots; several received placebo; per-sample allocation not given. Vaccine and placebo recipients were sampled on day 63 after the first injection. Its platform was an Ad26 vector, and its expressed antigen was Wuhan-strain SARS-CoV-2 spike. The CDR3 loop spans 14 amino acids. Per germline, CDR1 LGHNA and CDR2 YNFKEQ. With 1 base removed from V and 10 bases from J, the gap between germline ends came to 14 bases. Sequencing used immunoSEQ multiplex PCR; TCRdb keeps in-frame clones, though not all of them. The data show approximately 280,000 clones, about 87% seen once. About this clone: Its antigen is unknown.

This TCR came from a person aged 18-60 years who received the Ad26.COV2.S COVID-19 vaccine or a placebo. Sequenced material: peripheral blood, taken in a trial of Ad26.COV2.S vaccine versus placebo. V usage is TRBV4-2 and J usage is TRBJ2-1; D remains ambiguous. In nucleotides, the CDR3 is TGTGCCAGCAGCCAAGCAACTTTCACCGGGGAGCAGTTCTTC. Its protein is CASSQATFTGEQFF.